The source of this TCR beta chain is a study of blood T cells in healthy people across ages. Through a sample-barcoded 5' primer and a J-beta primer mix, a second PCR was run for roughly 6 to 12 cycles. One entry per CDR3 protein, called by TCRdb with MiXCR from the 5' RACE reads. This sample carries more than 900,000 distinct CDR3 sequences, roughly 24% of them seen once, and the ten largest clones take approximately 0.71%. This CDR3 is built from 15 residues. Per the germline V gene, CDR1 is SGHDN and CDR2 is FVKESK. The V and J ends lost 4 bases and 8 bases, in that order; junction bases with no gene match: 8. These data were likewise used in another study, on T cells of mothers and their children.

The chain joins TRBV14 to TRBJ2-1; 10 positions agree with TRBD1. Sequencing used blood. The clonotype comes from a girl aged 2 to 10 in good health. For the CDR3, the DNA is TGTGCCAGCAGCCCCGGGACAGGGGAGAAGGATGAGCAGTTCTTC. The encoded protein is CASSPGTGEKDEQFF.